This T cell receptor (beta chain) is from a study of metastatic and nonmetastatic thyroid tumors. About the study: The comparison covered peripheral blood and tumor or nodule tissue in malignant and benign thyroid patients.

This clone was seen a few times. Its antigen remains unknown. Findings and limits, study-wide: The reported finding was significantly higher TCR beta diversity in malignant thyroid tumors relative to benign nodules, in blood and tumor.

TCRdb re-called the PCR reads through MiXCR. The sample shows around 31,000 clones, roughly 30% of them seen only once. Trimming stripped 6 bases from V and 0 bases from J, with 11 bases between. The CDR3 extends over 14 amino acids. Every patient was untreated before thyroid surgery. The chain carries TRBV12-3 or TRBV12-4 and TRBJ1-1, with D possibly being TRBD1 (5 bases). Sequencing was carried out using blood. The clonotype was recovered from a female donor with papillary thyroid cancer or a benign thyroid nodule (not recorded which). Some clones in this sample may be carry-over from other donors' samples. CDR3 sequence reads: CASRQGTLNTEAFF. CDR3 nucleotide sequence: TGTGCCAGCAGACAAGGGACGCTGAACACTGAAGCTTTCTTT.